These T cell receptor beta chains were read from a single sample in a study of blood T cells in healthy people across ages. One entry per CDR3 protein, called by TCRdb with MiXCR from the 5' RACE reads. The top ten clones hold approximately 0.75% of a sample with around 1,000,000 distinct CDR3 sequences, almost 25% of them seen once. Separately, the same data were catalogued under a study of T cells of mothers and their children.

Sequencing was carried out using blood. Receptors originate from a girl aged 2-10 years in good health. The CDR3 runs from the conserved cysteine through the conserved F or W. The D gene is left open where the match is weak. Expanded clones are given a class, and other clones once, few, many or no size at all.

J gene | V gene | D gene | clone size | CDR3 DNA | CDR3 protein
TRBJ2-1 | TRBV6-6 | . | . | TGTGCCGGCAGACCTCTAGCTGCACCGCAAATGGAGCAGTTCTTC | CAGRPLAAPQMEQFF
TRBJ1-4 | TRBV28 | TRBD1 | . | TGTGCCAGCAGTCGGACAGGGAGGGAAAAACTGTTTTTT | CASSRTGREKLFF
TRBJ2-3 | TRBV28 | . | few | TGTGCCAGCAGTCGCCGGGGGATGTACACAGATACGCAGTATTTT | CASSRRGMYTDTQYF
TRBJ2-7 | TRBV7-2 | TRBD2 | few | TGTGCCAGCAGCTTCGGACTAGCAGGCTACGAGCAGTACTTC | CASSFGLAGYEQYF
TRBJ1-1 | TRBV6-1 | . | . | TGTGCCAGTGTAAGTTACGGGAACACTGAAGCTTTCTTT | CASVSYGNTEAFF
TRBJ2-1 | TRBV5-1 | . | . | TGCGCCAGCCAGCCTGTGGCGGGGATCGAAGACAATGAGCAGTTCTTC | CASQPVAGIEDNEQFF
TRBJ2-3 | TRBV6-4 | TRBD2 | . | TGTGCCAGCAGTGAAAAAGCGGGGTTCCGAGATACGCAGTATTTT | CASSEKAGFRDTQYF
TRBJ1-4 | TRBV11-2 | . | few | TGTGCCAGCAGCCTATTACAGGGAGTGATAGATGAAAAACTGTTTTTT | CASSLLQGVIDEKLFF
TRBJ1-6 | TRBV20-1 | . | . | TGCAGTGCCGGATTTAGATTGGGAAGGACACCCCTCCACTTT | CSAGFRLGRTPLHF
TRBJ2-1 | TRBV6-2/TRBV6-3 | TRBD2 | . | TGTGCCAGCAGTTACGATCTAGCGGGAGGACGGAATGAGCAGTTCTTC | CASSYDLAGGRNEQFF
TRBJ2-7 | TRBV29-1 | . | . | TGCAGCGTTGAGATGGGAAGGTACGAGCAGTACTTC | CSVEMGRYEQYF
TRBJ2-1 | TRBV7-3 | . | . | TGTGCCAGCAGCTTATCCGGCGGGCCCCAGTTCTTC | CASSLSGGPQFF
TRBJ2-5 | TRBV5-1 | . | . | TGCGCCAGCAGCTTGGACTTTACGGGCGGGGAGACCCAGTACTTC | CASSLDFTGGETQYF
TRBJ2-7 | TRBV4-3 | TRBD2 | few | TGCGCCAGCAGCCAAGATCGAGCGGGGGCAACCTACGAGCAGTACTTC | CASSQDRAGATYEQYF
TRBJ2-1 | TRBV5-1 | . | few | TGCGCCAGCAGCTTGCAACACAGAACGTACAATGAGCAGTTCTTC | CASSLQHRTYNEQFF
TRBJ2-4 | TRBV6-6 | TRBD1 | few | TGTGCCAGCTCAGGGGGCGGAAACATTCAGTACTTC | CASSGGGNIQYF
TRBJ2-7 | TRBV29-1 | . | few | TGCAGTGCTCAGGGGAGCTCCTACGAGCAGTACTTC | CSAQGSSYEQYF
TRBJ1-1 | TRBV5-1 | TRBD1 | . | TGCGCCAGCAGCGAGGGACAGGAGTACACTGAAGCTTTCTTT | CASSEGQEYTEAFF
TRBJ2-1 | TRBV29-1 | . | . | TGCAGCGTTGACAGGGCCGGTTCCTACAATGAGCAGTTCTTC | CSVDRAGSYNEQFF
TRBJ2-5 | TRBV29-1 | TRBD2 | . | TGCAGCGCTTTACCTAGCGGTCAAGAGACCCAGTACTTC | CSALPSGQETQYF
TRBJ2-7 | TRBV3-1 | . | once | TGTGCCAGCAGCGCGCGATCCTGGGAGCAGTACTTC | CASSARSWEQYF
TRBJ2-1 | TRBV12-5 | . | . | TGTGCTAGTGGTTTGCCCGAGGGCGATGCTTTCCGGAATGAGCAGTTCTTC | CASGLPEGDAFRNEQFF
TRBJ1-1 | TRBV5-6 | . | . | TGTGCCAGCAGCTTTTCCGAAATAGCGGGCACTGAAGCTTTCTTT | CASSFSEIAGTEAFF
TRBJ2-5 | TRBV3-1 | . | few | TGTGCCAGCAGCCAAGTGGGCGGCCGGTTTGAGCAGTACTTC | CASSQVGGRFEQYF
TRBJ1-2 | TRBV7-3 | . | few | TGTGCCAGCGCCAGTGGGGTGGACTATGGCTACACCTTC | CASASGVDYGYTF
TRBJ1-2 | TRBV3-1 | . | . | TGTGCCAGCAGCCAAGAAGGCTTCTATGGCTACACCTTC | CASSQEGFYGYTF
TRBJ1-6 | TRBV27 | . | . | TGTGCCAGCAGTTTTGGCGCCTTTAATTCCCCCCTCCACTTT | CASSFGAFNSPLHF
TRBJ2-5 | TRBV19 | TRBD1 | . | TGTGCCAGTAGTCCAATCCCCAGGGGGCCCCAAGAGACCCAGTACTTC | CASSPIPRGPQETQYF
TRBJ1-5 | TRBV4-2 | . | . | TGTGCCAGCAGCCAAGAGAAAGGTTCCTACAATCAGCCCCAGCATTTT | CASSQEKGSYNQPQHF
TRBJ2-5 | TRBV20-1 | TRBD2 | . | TGCAGTGCTAGAGATCTCAGCGGACTAGCGGACCCTCAAGAGACCCAGTACTTC | CSARDLSGLADPQETQYF
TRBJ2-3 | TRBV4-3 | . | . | TGCGCCAGCAGCCAAGAGGTGGAGTTTCGGGAATACACAGATACGCAGTATTTT | CASSQEVEFREYTDTQYF
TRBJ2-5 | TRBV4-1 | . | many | TGCGCCAGCAGCCCGGTCGGCGGGGAGACCCAGTACTTC | CASSPVGGETQYF
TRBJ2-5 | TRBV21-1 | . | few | TGTGCCAGCAGCAGAAAGGGGGCGCGGGAGCAGTACTTC | CASSRKGAREQYF